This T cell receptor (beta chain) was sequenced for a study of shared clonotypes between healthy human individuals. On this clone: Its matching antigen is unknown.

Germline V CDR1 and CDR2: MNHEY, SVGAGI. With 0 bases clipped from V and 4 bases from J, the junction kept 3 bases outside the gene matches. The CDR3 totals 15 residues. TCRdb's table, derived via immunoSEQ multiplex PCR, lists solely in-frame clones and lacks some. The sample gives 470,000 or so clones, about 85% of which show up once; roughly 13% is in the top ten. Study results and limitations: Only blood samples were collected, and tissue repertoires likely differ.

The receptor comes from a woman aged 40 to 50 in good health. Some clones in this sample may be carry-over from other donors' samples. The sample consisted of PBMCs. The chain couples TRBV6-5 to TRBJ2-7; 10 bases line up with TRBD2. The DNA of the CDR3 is TGTGCCAGCAGTTACTCGGCTAGCGGGAGTTACGAGCAGTACTTC. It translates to CASSYSASGSYEQYF.